This entry lists 4 T cell receptor beta chains sequenced from one sample in a study of blood T cell repertoires in COVID-19. Generated by immunoSEQ multiplex PCR, the TCRdb table keeps only in-frame clones and is missing some. Of around 270,000 clones listed, 70% to 90% are singletons. Sequencing was done on a sample of PBMCs or T cells enriched from blood (not recorded which). The receptors originated from a woman in her 30s who had recovered from COVID-19.

The rearrangement joins TRBV5-1 to TRBJ1-1; D is possibly TRBD1 (5 bases). Germline V gene sequence: CDR1 SGHRS, CDR2 YFSETQ. CDR3 size: 14 residues. V dropped 7 bases and J dropped 0 bases, with 13 bases sitting between them. CDR3 DNA sequence: TGCGCCAGCGCACTCGGCAGGGTGAACACTGAAGCTTTCTTT. Translating it yields CASALGRVNTEAFF. The variable domain in full, with the rest retrieved from reference TRBV5-1 and TRBJ1-1, is KAGVTQTPRYLIKTRGQQVTLSCSPISGHRSVSWYQQTPGQGLQFLFEYFSETQRNKGNFPGRFSGRQFSNSRSEMNVSTLELGDSALYLCASALGRVNTEAFFGQGTRLTVV.

This chain uses TRBV13 with TRBJ2-5; 7 nucleotides match TRBD2. V dropped 4 bases and J dropped 1; count of bases not matched to a gene: 12. The CDR3 loop spans 17 amino acids. The germline V gene has CDR1 PRHDT and CDR2 FYEKMQ (reference sequence). CDR3 sequence reads: CASSSPAGQGSQETQYF. The CDR3 DNA is TGTGCCAGCAGCTCCCCAGCGGGGCAGGGAAGCCAAGAGACCCAGTACTTC.

The J gene is TRBJ1-1, the V gene TRBV7-9; D is possibly TRBD1 (5 bases). Germline V gene data show CDR1 as SEHNR and CDR2 as FQNEAQ (reference sequence). The V and J ends lost 0 bases and 11 bases respectively, with 10 bases between them. The CDR3 consists of 12 residues. CDR3 loop: CASSLASKGAFF. CDR3 coding DNA: TGTGCCAGCAGCTTAGCGTCAAAGGGGGCTTTCTTT.

This clone has just one count. The chain links TRBV7-9 to TRBJ1-4; D unclear. The CDR3 is made up of 14 amino acids. CDR1 is SEHNR, CDR2 FQNEAQ, per germline (reference sequence). The V and J ends lost 1 base and 8 bases respectively, with 11 bases between them. CDR3 in amino acids: CASSLVGSGEKLFF. CDR3 DNA: TGTGCCAGCAGCTTAGTAGGGTCGGGAGAAAAACTGTTTTTT.